Listed here are 20 T cell receptor beta chains from one sample, sequenced in a study. Method: immunoSEQ multiplex PCR; TCRdb's copy keeps in-frame clones and lacks some. The repertoire holds some 68,000 clones, 93% seen once, with 4% to 4.5% in the top ten. Sample: PBMCs. Source of these receptors: a man aged 40-50 years with rheumatoid arthritis.

CDR3 bases: TGTGCCAGCAGCCAAGGAAAAGATAGTTCCTACGAGCAGTACTTC. Amino acids: CASSQGKDSSYEQYF. The chain recombines TRBV4-2 with TRBJ2-7; no clear D gene. Germline V gene data show CDR1 as LGHNA and CDR2 as YNFKEQ. Trimming stripped 1 base from V and 1 base from J, with 11 bases between. The CDR3 covers 15 residues.

This chain joins TRBV5-1 and TRBJ2-5; the match to TRBD2 covers 12 bases. CDR3 length: 16 residues. The V gene end was trimmed by 4 bases and the J gene end by 5 bases; junction bases not matched to a gene: 9. Per germline, CDR1 SGHRS and CDR2 YFSETQ. Here the CDR3 reads CASSPSLAGGQETQYF. CDR3 coding DNA: TGCGCCAGCAGCCCCTCACTAGCGGGGGGCCAGGAGACCCAGTACTTC.

V usage is TRBV28 and J usage is TRBJ2-7, with 7 bases that match TRBD1. With V trimmed by 6 bases and J by 3 bases, 11 bases remained unmatched. The CDR3 runs to 15 residues. Per the germline V gene, CDR1 is MDHEN and CDR2 is SYDVKM. The CDR3 protein is CASSVPGQTSYEQYF. Here the CDR3 DNA reads TGTGCCAGCAGCGTCCCGGGACAGACAAGCTACGAGCAGTACTTC.

The chain is built from TRBV7-2 and TRBJ1-2, with D unresolved. This CDR3 spans 13 amino acids. Germline assignment: CDR1 SGHTA and CDR2 FQGNSA. V was clipped by 1 base and J by 2 bases, with 5 bases between them. CDR3 amino acids: CASSLELNYGYTF. The CDR3 DNA reads as TGTGCCAGCAGCTTAGAACTGAACTATGGCTACACCTTC.

V usage is TRBV11-2 and J usage is TRBJ2-5; D perhaps matches TRBD1 (5 bases). With 5 bases removed from V and 3 bases from J, the gap between germline ends came to 16 bases. Germline lookup yields CDR1 SGHAT and CDR2 FQNNGV. There are 15 residues in the CDR3. CDR3 residues: CASSPNPGWEETQYF. CDR3 coding DNA: TGTGCCAGCAGCCCCAACCCAGGGTGGGAAGAGACCCAGTACTTC.

The chain employs TRBV18 and TRBJ1-6; D might be TRBD1 (6 bases). The CDR3 sequence is 16 residues long. V was clipped by 2 bases and J by 8 bases, with 16 bases between them. The germline V gene encodes CDR1 KGHSH and CDR2 LQKENI. The CDR3 DNA reads as TGTGCCAGCTCACCAACGGTCAGGGGAGAACATTCACCCCTCCACTTT. Protein sequence: CASSPTVRGEHSPLHF.

The chain carries TRBV12-3 or TRBV12-4 and TRBJ1-2; unclear D gene. The CDR3 runs to 13 residues. With 3 bases removed from V and 5 bases from J, the gap between germline ends came to 10 bases. CDR3: CASSLLAGYGYTF. DNA for the CDR3: TGTGCCAGCAGTTTGCTTGCGGGTTATGGCTACACCTTC.

This clone was found once. V and J are TRBV3-1 (or the pseudogene TRBV3-2) and TRBJ1-1; D possibly corresponds to TRBD1 (5 bases). CDR1 is LGHDT, CDR2 YNNKEL, per germline (reference sequence). Trimming removed 5 bases from V and 6 bases from J, with 13 bases in between. There are 13 residues in the CDR3. CDR3 DNA sequence: TGTGCCAGCAGCTTTCTGGGGCGCCCTGAAGCTTTCTTT. It specifies CASSFLGRPEAFF.

V and J are TRBV29-1 and TRBJ1-3; no reliable D call. The length of the CDR3 is 14 residues. Germline CDR1 is SQVTM and CDR2 is ANQGSEA. The CDR3 reads CNVLTVSSGNTIYF. The CDR3 DNA reads TGCAACGTCCTCACAGTCTCCTCTGGAAACACCATATATTTT. Complete variable domain (other parts from reference TRBV29-1 and TRBJ1-3): SAVISQKPSRDICQRGTSLTIQCQVDSQVTMMFWYRQQPGQSLTLIATANQGSEATYESGFVIDKFPISRPNLTFSTLTVSNMSPEDSSIYLCNVLTVSSGNTIYFGEGSWLTVV.

The gene calls are TRBV27 and TRBJ1-1, with D possibly matching TRBD1 (5 bases). V was trimmed by 2 bases and J by 1 base, leaving 11 bases between them. Germline loops: CDR1 MNHEY, CDR2 SMNVEV (reference sequence). There are 15 residues in the CDR3. As DNA, the CDR3 is TGTGCCAGCAGTTTAGTAAAGACAGAGAACACTGAAGCTTTCTTT. Protein sequence: CASSLVKTENTEAFF.

This clone was recorded only once. The rearrangement joins TRBV6-2 or TRBV6-3 to TRBJ2-7, with D possibly matching TRBD1 (7 bases). In germline, CDR1 is MNHEY, CDR2 SVGEGT. The length of the CDR3 is 15 residues. Trimming left V 1 base short and J 7 bases short, with 17 bases between. This CDR3 reads CASSYYAGGYEEQYF. DNA for the CDR3: TGTGCCAGCAGTTACTATGCAGGGGGGTATGAGGAGCAGTACTTC.

The DNA of the CDR3 is TGTGCCAGTAGTACCCCCGGGACCACCTACGAGCAGTACTTC. This sequence encodes CASSTPGTTYEQYF. The chain is built from TRBV19 and TRBJ2-7, with D possibly being TRBD1 or TRBD2 (5 bases each). The CDR3 extends over 14 amino acids. CDR1 is LNHDA and CDR2 is SQIVND in the germline V gene (reference sequence). V was shortened by 4 bases and J by 2 bases, with 12 bases between the two germline ends.

The J gene is TRBJ2-7, the V gene TRBV5-6; D gene ambiguous. Per the germline V gene, CDR1 is SGHDT and CDR2 is YYEEEE. V was shortened by 3 bases and J by 5 bases, with 15 bases between the two germline ends. This CDR3 region has 14 residues. DNA of the CDR3: TGTGCCAGCAGCTCCTGGGCCTCGGTCGACGAGCAGTACTTC. Translated: CASSSWASVDEQYF.

V gene TRBV7-8 combines with J gene TRBJ2-1, with 11 bases identical to TRBD2. Per the germline V gene, CDR1 is SGHVS and CDR2 is FQNEAQ. CDR3 size: 17 residues. Germline trimming cut 0 bases from V and 7 bases from J; bases unmatched to any gene: 8. CDR3 bases: TGTGCCAGCAGCTTAGCGTCGACTAGCGGGGCCTTGAATGAGCAGTTCTTC. Translated: CASSLASTSGALNEQFF.

The V gene is TRBV27, the J gene TRBJ2-1; D is unclear. Germline CDR1 and CDR2: MNHEY and SMNVEV (reference sequence). The CDR3 is 15 residues long. Trimming took off 3 bases at V and 0 bases at J, with 9 bases between the two ends. The CDR3 region is CASSFTKSSYNEQFF. In nucleotides, the CDR3 is TGTGCCAGCAGTTTTACGAAGAGCTCCTACAATGAGCAGTTCTTC.

J is TRBJ2-7 and V is TRBV28; D uncertain. Looked up from germline, CDR1 is MDHEN and CDR2 is SYDVKM. The CDR3 spans 11 residues. V lost 10 bases, J lost 1 base, and 8 bases lay in between. CDR3 nucleotides: TGTGCCACCACCCTGTCCTACGAGCAGTACTTC. Protein: CATTLSYEQYF.

The chain is built from TRBV6-4 and TRBJ2-5; D perhaps matches TRBD2 (5 bases). V was cut by 5 bases and J by 5 bases, with 12 bases left in between. This CDR3 is built from 13 residues. The V gene's germline CDR1 is MRHNA and CDR2 SNTAGT. For the CDR3, the DNA is TGTGCCAGCAGTATCGGCCCGGGGGAGACCCAGTACTTC. This sequence encodes CASSIGPGETQYF.

V usage is TRBV6-6 and J usage is TRBJ2-3; 13 nucleotides align to TRBD2. The V gene end was trimmed by 6 bases and the J gene end by 3 bases; junction bases not matched to a gene: 6. Germline V gene data show CDR1 as MNHNY and CDR2 as SVGAGI (reference sequence). The CDR3 contains 16 residues. In DNA form, the CDR3 reads TGTGCCAGCAGAGGCGGGACTAGCGGGGCTACAGATACGCAGTATTTT. Protein product: CASRGGTSGATDTQYF.

This chain uses TRBV19 with TRBJ2-1; D may be TRBD2 (7 bases). Germline CDR1 is LNHDA and CDR2 is SQIVND (reference sequence). This CDR3 spans 15 amino acids. The V and J ends lost 5 bases and 12 bases respectively, with 23 bases between them. The DNA for the CDR3 is TGTGCCAGTAGTGACCTGCGGGGGCCCACAGGGAGGCAGTTCTTC. This codes for CASSDLRGPTGRQFF.

The genes are TRBV5-1 and TRBJ1-1; a possible D gene is TRBD1 (5 bases). The V gene's germline CDR1 is SGHRS and CDR2 YFSETQ. The CDR3 length is 17 residues. Trimming removed 1 base from V and 7 bases from J, with 23 bases in between. CDR3 in amino acids: CASSLRPTGTPTDEAFF. CDR3 sequence (DNA): TGCGCCAGCAGCTTGAGACCAACAGGCACCCCCACGGATGAAGCTTTCTTT.